The rows below give T cell receptor beta chains drawn from one sample of a study of blood T cell repertoires in COVID-19. Clones were sequenced by immunoSEQ multiplex PCR, and TCRdb holds only the in-frame ones, with some missing. The sample yields roughly 250,000 clones, about 88% seen once. The sequenced material came from peripheral blood. These receptor sequences come from a man between 60 and 70 years old who had recovered from COVID-19. CDR3s include the opening cysteine and the closing phenylalanine or tryptophan. D genes are given only for firm matches. Clone size is stated in some rows and not others, as once, few, many or a class when expanded.

>TRBV6-2/TRBV6-3|TRBJ2-7|.|TRBD1
CASSIRTGAYEQYF
TGTGCCAGCAGTATTAGGACAGGGGCCTACGAGCAGTACTTC
>TRBV5-6|TRBJ1-1|.|.
CASSWSPPSTEAFF
TGTGCCAGCAGCTGGAGTCCCCCGAGCACTGAAGCTTTCTTT
>TRBV12-3/TRBV12-4|TRBJ2-2|few|.
CASQEAGELFF
TGTGCCAGCCAGGAGGCCGGGGAGCTGTTTTTT
>TRBV5-1|TRBJ1-4|.|TRBD1
CASSPGQGQKLFF
TGCGCCAGCAGCCCCGGACAGGGCCAAAAACTGTTTTTT
>TRBV15|TRBJ2-1|.|.
CATSRERGSIMSYNEQFF
TGTGCCACCAGCAGAGAAAGGGGCAGCATCATGTCCTACAATGAGCAGTTCTTC
>TRBV30|TRBJ1-2|.|TRBD1
CAWSVGQGFYGYTF
TGTGCCTGGAGTGTGGGACAGGGGTTCTATGGCTACACCTTC
>TRBV6-1|TRBJ1-2|.|TRBD1
CASSETTGAYGYTF
TGTGCCAGCAGTGAGACGACAGGGGCCTATGGCTACACCTTC
>TRBV5-1|TRBJ1-6|.|TRBD1
CASSAGQENSPLHF
TGCGCCAGCTCAGCCGGACAGGAGAATTCACCCCTCCACTTT
>TRBV7-9|TRBJ1-3|.|TRBD1
CASSPDRDSGNTIYF
TGTGCCAGCAGCCCAGACAGGGACTCTGGAAACACCATATATTTT
>TRBV6-2/TRBV6-3|TRBJ2-5|.|TRBD1
CASSSNRGETQYF
TGTGCCAGCAGTTCGAACAGGGGGGAGACCCAGTACTTC
>TRBV6-5|TRBJ2-1|.|.
CASSYGVGGPKQFF
TGTGCCAGCAGTTACGGGGTCGGGGGGCCGAAGCAGTTCTTC
>TRBV3-1/TRBV3-2|TRBJ2-7|.|TRBD1
CASSLDRAHEQYF
TGTGCCAGCAGCCTGGACAGGGCCCACGAGCAGTACTTC
>TRBV12-5|TRBJ2-5|.|TRBD1
CASGPTGTAKETQYF
TGTGCTAGTGGACCGACCGGGACAGCCAAAGAGACCCAGTACTTC
>TRBV19|TRBJ1-3|.|.
CASSIPTGLGNTIYF
TGTGCCAGTAGTATCCCGACAGGCCTGGGGAACACCATATATTTT
>TRBV6-2/TRBV6-3|TRBJ2-2|.|TRBD1
CASSYLTRGPGPGELFF
TGTGCCAGCAGTTACCTTACCAGGGGGCCCGGTCCCGGGGAGCTGTTTTTT
>TRBV6-1|TRBJ1-3|.|.
CASSEQGGNTIYF
TGTGCCAGCAGTGAACAGGGTGGAAACACCATATATTTT
>TRBV7-6|TRBJ1-1|.|.
CASSLEGPRVGTEAFF
TGTGCCAGCAGCTTAGAGGGCCCGCGGGTGGGCACTGAAGCTTTCTTT
>TRBV7-2|TRBJ1-1|few|.
CASSYGQLNTEAFF
TGTGCCAGCAGCTATGGACAGCTGAACACTGAAGCTTTCTTT
>TRBV7-2|TRBJ1-4|few|TRBD1
CASSLGGRGRINEKLFF
TGTGCCAGCAGCTTAGGAGGCAGGGGGCGTATTAATGAAAAACTGTTTTTT
>TRBV12-3/TRBV12-4|TRBJ1-3|.|.
CASRGTSGNTIYF
TGTGCCAGCAGGGGGACATCTGGAAACACCATATATTTT
>TRBV20-1|TRBJ2-7|few|TRBD1
CSASRAGQGLYEQYF
TGCAGTGCTAGTAGGGCGGGACAGGGGCTTTACGAGCAGTACTTC
>TRBV28|TRBJ1-5|.|TRBD1
CASSLTDRARQPQHF
TGTGCCAGCAGTCTTACCGACAGGGCGAGGCAGCCCCAGCATTTT
>TRBV7-7|TRBJ2-3|few|.
CASSLEPGRVETQYF
TGTGCTAGCAGCTTAGAGCCGGGCAGGGTAGAAACGCAGTATTTT
>TRBV10-3|TRBJ1-2|.|.
CAISESTRNYGYTF
TGTGCCATCAGTGAGTCTACCAGGAACTATGGCTACACCTTC
>TRBV5-1|TRBJ2-5|.|TRBD2
CASSLISGGSETQYF
TGCGCCAGCAGCTTAATAAGCGGGGGGTCAGAGACCCAGTACTTC
>TRBV2|TRBJ2-1|once|.
CASRPPGSSYNEQFF
TGTGCCAGCAGACCTCCCGGGTCCTCCTACAATGAGCAGTTCTTC
>TRBV27|TRBJ2-7|.|.
CASSFYQGTYEQYF
TGTGCCAGCAGTTTCTACCAGGGGACCTACGAGCAGTACTTC
>TRBV7-6|TRBJ1-1|.|TRBD1
CASSPVTGWDTEAFF
TGTGCCAGCAGCCCCGTGACAGGGTGGGACACTGAAGCTTTCTTT
>TRBV7-2|TRBJ2-5|.|.
CASSLDKTGNYQETQYF
TGTGCCAGCAGCCTAGACAAAACGGGGAATTACCAAGAGACCCAGTACTTC
>TRBV30|TRBJ2-2|.|TRBD2
CAWSVHSGGRNTGELFF
TGTGCCTGGAGTGTACATAGCGGGGGGAGGAACACCGGGGAGCTGTTTTTT
>TRBV3-1/TRBV3-2|TRBJ1-5|.|.
CASSQGATGRGNQPQHF
TGTGCCAGCAGCCAAGGGGCCACAGGGAGAGGCAATCAGCCCCAGCATTTT
>TRBV11-2|TRBJ2-3|.|.
CASSSRDTQYF
TGTGCCAGCAGCTCGAGAGATACGCAGTATTTT
>TRBV4-2|TRBJ1-5|.|TRBD1
CASSQERTGDSNQPQHF
TGTGCCAGCAGCCAAGAGCGGACAGGGGATAGCAATCAGCCCCAGCATTTT
>TRBV6-5|TRBJ1-2|.|TRBD1
CASSYSPQGDGYGYTF
TGTGCCAGCAGTTACTCGCCACAGGGGGATGGCTATGGCTACACCTTC
>TRBV19|TRBJ2-7|.|TRBD1
CASSNPSGGSYEQYF
TGTGCCAGTTCAAACCCTTCAGGGGGCTCCTACGAGCAGTACTTC
>TRBV19|TRBJ2-1|.|TRBD2
CASSIESGGQFF
TGTGCCAGTAGTATAGAGAGCGGGGGGCAGTTCTTC
>TRBV6-5|TRBJ2-2|few|.
CATGAGITGELFF
TGTGCCACCGGGGCGGGGATCACCGGGGAGCTGTTTTTT
>TRBV28|TRBJ1-5|.|TRBD1
CASSLSETGMGQPQHF
TGTGCCAGCAGTTTAAGTGAGACAGGGATGGGTCAGCCCCAGCATTTT
>TRBV2|TRBJ1-2|few|.
CASSLDRLRGYTF
TGTGCCAGCAGCCTCGACAGGCTACGAGGCTACACCTTC
>TRBV29-1|TRBJ2-1|.|TRBD1
CSVVGGAGGSYNEQFF
TGCAGCGTTGTAGGGGGTGCAGGGGGCTCCTACAATGAGCAGTTCTTC
>TRBV5-6|TRBJ1-2|.|TRBD1
CASRVTGTAVGGYGYTF
TGTGCCAGCAGAGTTACCGGGACAGCCGTTGGGGGCTATGGCTACACCTTC
>TRBV5-3|TRBJ2-7|.|TRBD1
CARSSARDRDSYEQYF
TGTGCCAGAAGCTCGGCGCGGGACAGGGATTCCTACGAGCAGTACTTC
>TRBV25-1|TRBJ1-4|.|TRBD1
CASSERDRGRGKLFF
TGTGCCAGCAGTGAGCGGGACAGGGGGCGAGGAAAACTGTTTTTT
>TRBV29-1|TRBJ2-7|.|TRBD2
CSAGERGPYEQYF
TGCAGCGCCGGGGAGCGGGGGCCCTACGAGCAGTACTTC
>TRBV9|TRBJ2-5|.|.
CASSARGGYQETQYF
TGTGCCAGCAGCGCCCGCGGGGGCTACCAAGAGACCCAGTACTTC
>TRBV9|TRBJ1-2|.|TRBD1
CASSVEGQGGYGYTF
TGTGCCAGCAGCGTAGAAGGACAGGGGGGCTATGGCTACACCTTC
>TRBV4-2|TRBJ1-2|.|.
CASSQDGQNYGYTF
TGTGCCAGCAGCCAAGATGGACAGAACTATGGCTACACCTTC
>TRBV4-1|TRBJ2-7|.|TRBD2
CASSQSGVWYEQYF
TGCGCCAGCAGCCAGAGCGGGGTATGGTACGAGCAGTACTTC
>TRBV7-2|TRBJ2-1|few|TRBD1
CASSLGGQGGEQFF
TGTGCCAGCAGCTTAGGGGGACAGGGAGGTGAGCAGTTCTTC
>TRBV27|TRBJ2-3|once|.
CASSLGAGSADTQYF
TGTGCCAGCAGTTTAGGGGCAGGGTCGGCAGATACGCAGTATTTT
>TRBV29-1|TRBJ1-2|few|.
CSVAPGTQSGYTF
TGCAGCGTGGCTCCCGGGACACAATCTGGCTACACCTTC
>TRBV11-2|TRBJ2-1|.|TRBD2
CASSLSLAGGNEQFF
TGTGCCAGCAGCTTAAGCCTAGCGGGGGGGAATGAGCAGTTCTTC
>TRBV7-2|TRBJ2-3|once|.
CASSLRQTTDTQYF
TGTGCCAGCAGCTTACGACAGACCACAGATACGCAGTATTTT
>TRBV6-5|TRBJ1-2|.|.
CASSSNNYGYTF
TGTGCCAGCAGTTCCAATAACTATGGCTACACCTTC
>TRBV7-3|TRBJ2-1|.|TRBD2
CASSPQSSLAVGEQFF
TGTGCCAGCAGCCCCCAATCTAGTCTAGCGGTGGGTGAGCAGTTCTTC
>TRBV5-6|TRBJ2-7|.|TRBD1
CASSLGTGGPYEQYF
TGTGCCAGCAGCTTGGGGACAGGGGGCCCATACGAGCAGTACTTC
>TRBV30|TRBJ2-3|once|TRBD1
CAWSGTGKGTDTQYF
TGTGCCTGGTCCGGGACAGGTAAGGGCACAGATACGCAGTATTTT